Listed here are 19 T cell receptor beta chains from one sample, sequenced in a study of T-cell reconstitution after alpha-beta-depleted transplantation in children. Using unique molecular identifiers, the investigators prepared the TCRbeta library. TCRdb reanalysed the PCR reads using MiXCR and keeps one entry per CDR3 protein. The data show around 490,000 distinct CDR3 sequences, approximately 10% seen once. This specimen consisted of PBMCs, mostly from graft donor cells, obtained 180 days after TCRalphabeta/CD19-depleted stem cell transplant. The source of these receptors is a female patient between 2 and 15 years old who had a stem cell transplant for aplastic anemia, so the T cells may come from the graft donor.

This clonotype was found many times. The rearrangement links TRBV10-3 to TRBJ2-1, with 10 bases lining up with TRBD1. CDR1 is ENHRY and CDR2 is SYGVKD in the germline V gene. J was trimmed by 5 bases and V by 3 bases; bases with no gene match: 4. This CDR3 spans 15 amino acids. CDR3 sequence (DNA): TGTGCCATCAGTGACCGGGACAGGGGTGACAATGAGCAGTTCTTC. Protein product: CAISDRDRGDNEQFF.

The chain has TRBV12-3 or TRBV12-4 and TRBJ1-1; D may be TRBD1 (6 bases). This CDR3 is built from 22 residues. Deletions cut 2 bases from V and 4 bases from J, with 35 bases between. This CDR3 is CASSLPASTGHSLFKRGTEAFF. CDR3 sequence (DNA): TGTGCCAGCAGTTTACCCGCAAGCACGGGACACAGCCTTTTTAAGAGGGGCACTGAAGCTTTCTTT.

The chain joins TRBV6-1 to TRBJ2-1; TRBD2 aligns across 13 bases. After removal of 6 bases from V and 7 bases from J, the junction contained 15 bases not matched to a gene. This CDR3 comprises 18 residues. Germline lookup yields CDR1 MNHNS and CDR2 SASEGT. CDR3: CASSSGTSGKRGGNEQFF. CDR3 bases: TGTGCCAGCAGCTCCGGGACTAGCGGGAAGAGAGGCGGTAATGAGCAGTTCTTC.

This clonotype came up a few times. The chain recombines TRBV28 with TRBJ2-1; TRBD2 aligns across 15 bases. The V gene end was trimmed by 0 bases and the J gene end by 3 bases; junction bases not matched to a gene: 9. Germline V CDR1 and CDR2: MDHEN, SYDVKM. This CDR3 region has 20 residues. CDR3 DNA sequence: TGTGCCAGCAGTTTATGGGGTGTGGGACTAGCGGGAGGACGCTACAATGAGCAGTTCTTC. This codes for CASSLWGVGLAGGRYNEQFF. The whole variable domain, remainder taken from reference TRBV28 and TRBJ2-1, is DVKVTQSSRYLVKRTGEKVFLECVQDMDHENMFWYRQDPGLGLRLIYFSYDVKMKEKGDIPEGYSVSREKKERFSLILESASTNQTSMYLCASSLWGVGLAGGRYNEQFFGPGTRLTVL.

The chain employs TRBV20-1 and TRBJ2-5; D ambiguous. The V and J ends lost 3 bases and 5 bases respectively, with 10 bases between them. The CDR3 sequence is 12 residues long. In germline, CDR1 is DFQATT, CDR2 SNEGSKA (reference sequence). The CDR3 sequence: CSARSLMETQYF. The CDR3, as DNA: TGCAGTGCTAGGTCCTTGATGGAGACCCAGTACTTC.

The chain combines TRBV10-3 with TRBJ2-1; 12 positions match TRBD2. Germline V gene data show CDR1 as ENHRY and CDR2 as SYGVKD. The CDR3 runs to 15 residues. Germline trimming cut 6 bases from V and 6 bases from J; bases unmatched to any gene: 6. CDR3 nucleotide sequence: TGTGCCATCAGGACTAGCGGGAGTAGCGGCAATGAGCAGTTCTTC. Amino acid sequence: CAIRTSGSSGNEQFF.

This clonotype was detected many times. Written as DNA, the CDR3 is TGTGCCAGCAGCGGCGGGGGACACACCGGGGAGCTGTTTTTT. Its translation: CASSGGGHTGELFF. The chain has TRBV25-1 and TRBJ2-2; 7 nucleotides match TRBD2. Germline V lookup: CDR1 MGHDK, CDR2 SYGVNS. This CDR3 has 14 amino acids. The trim removed 6 bases at V and 3 bases at J, leaving 4 bases unmatched.

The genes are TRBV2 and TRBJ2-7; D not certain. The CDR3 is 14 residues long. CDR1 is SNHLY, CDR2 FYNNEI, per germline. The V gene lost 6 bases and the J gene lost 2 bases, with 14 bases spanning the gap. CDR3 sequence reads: CASSAWAGPYEQYV. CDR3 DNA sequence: TGTGCCAGCAGCGCTTGGGCAGGCCCCTACGAGCAGTACGTC.

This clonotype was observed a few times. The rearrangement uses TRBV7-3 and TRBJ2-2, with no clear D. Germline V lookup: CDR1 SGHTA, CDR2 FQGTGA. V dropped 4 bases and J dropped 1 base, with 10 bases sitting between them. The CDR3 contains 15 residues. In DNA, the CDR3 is TGTGCCAGCAGCTCCCGATCCGGGAACACCGGGGAGCTGTTTTTT. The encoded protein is CASSSRSGNTGELFF.

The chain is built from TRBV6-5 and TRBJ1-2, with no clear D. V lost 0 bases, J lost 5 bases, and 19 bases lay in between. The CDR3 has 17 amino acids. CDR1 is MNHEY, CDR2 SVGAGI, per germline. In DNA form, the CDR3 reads TGTGCCAGCAGTTACTCGATCCCCCTGGAACCTTTTTATGGCTACACCTTC. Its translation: CASSYSIPLEPFYGYTF.

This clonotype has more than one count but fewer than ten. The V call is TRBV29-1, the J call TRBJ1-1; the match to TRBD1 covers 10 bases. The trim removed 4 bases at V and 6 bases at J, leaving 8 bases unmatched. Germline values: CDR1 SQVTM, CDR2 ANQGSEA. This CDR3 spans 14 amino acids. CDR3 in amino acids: CSVVGTGVSAEAFF. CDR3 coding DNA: TGCAGCGTTGTTGGGACAGGGGTGTCGGCTGAAGCTTTCTTT. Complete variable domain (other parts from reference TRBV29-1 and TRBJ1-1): SAVISQKPSRDICQRGTSLTIQCQVDSQVTMMFWYRQQPGQSLTLIATANQGSEATYESGFVIDKFPISRPNLTFSTLTVSNMSPEDSSIYLCSVVGTGVSAEAFFGQGTRLTVV.

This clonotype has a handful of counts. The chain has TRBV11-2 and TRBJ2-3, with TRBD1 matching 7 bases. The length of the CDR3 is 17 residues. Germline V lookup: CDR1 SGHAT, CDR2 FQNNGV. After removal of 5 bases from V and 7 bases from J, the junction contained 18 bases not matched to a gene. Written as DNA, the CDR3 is TGTGCCAGCAGCCTCTCATCCGGACAGGCGCCCTATTATACGCAGTATTTT. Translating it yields CASSLSSGQAPYYTQYF.

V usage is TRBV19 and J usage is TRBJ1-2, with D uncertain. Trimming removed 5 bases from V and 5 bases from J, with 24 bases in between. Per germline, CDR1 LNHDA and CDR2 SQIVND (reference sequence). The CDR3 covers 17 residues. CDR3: CASSSASLGNDLYGYTF. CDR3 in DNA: TGTGCCAGTAGTTCCGCCTCCTTGGGGAATGATCTTTATGGCTACACCTTC.

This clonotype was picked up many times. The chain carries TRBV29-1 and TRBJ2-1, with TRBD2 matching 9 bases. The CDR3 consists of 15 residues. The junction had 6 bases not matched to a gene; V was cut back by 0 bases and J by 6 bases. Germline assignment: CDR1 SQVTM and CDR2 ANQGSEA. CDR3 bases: TGCAGCGTTGAAGATTTAGCGGGAGTCTCCAATGAGCAGTTCTTC. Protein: CSVEDLAGVSNEQFF.

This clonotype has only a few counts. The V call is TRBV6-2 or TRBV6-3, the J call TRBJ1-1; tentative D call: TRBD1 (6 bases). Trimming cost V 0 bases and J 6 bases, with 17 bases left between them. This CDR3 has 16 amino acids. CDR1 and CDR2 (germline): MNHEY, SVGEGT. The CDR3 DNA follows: TGTGCCAGCAGTTACTCGCCCTCCAGGGGAAAATCTGAAGCTTTCTTT. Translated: CASSYSPSRGKSEAFF.

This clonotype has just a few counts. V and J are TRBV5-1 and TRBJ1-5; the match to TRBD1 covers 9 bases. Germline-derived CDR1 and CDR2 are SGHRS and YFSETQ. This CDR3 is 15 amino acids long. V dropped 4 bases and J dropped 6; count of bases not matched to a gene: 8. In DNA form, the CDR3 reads TGCGCCAGCAGCCCGACGACAGGGGGGGTTCAGCCCCAGCATTTT. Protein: CASSPTTGGVQPQHF.

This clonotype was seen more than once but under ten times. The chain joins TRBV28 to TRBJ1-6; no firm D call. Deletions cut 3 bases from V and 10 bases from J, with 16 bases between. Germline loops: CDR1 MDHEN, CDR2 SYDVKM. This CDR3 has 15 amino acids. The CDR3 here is CASSFYDWTGSPLHF. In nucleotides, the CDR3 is TGTGCCAGCAGTTTTTATGACTGGACGGGGTCACCCCTCCACTTT.

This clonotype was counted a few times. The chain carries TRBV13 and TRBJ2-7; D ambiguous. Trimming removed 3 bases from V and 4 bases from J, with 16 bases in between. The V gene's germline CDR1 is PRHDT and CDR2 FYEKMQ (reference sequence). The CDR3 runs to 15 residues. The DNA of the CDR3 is TGTGCCAGCAGCTTGTGGCTAGGCGTTGGGTACGAGCAGTACTTC. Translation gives CASSLWLGVGYEQYF.

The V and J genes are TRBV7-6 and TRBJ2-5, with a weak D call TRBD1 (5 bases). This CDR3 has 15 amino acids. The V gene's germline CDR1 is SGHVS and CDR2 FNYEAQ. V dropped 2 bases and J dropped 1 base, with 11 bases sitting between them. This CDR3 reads CASSLLVGLQETQYF. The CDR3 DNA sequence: TGTGCCAGCAGCTTACTAGTGGGGCTCCAAGAGACCCAGTACTTC.